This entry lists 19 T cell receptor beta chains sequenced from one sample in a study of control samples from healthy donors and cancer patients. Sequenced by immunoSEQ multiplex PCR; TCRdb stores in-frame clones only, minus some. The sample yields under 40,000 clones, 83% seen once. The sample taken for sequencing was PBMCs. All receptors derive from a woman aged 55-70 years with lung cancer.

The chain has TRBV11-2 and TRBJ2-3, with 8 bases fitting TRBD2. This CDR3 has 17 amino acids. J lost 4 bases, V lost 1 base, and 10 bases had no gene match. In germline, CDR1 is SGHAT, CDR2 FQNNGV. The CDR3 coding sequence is TGTGCCAGCAGCTTAGGAACAGAGCGGGAGATCTCAGATACGCAGTATTTT. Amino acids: CASSLGTEREISDTQYF.

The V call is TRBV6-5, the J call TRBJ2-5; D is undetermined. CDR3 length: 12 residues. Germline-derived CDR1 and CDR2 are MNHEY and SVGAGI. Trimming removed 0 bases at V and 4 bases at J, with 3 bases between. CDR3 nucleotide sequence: TGTGCCAGCAGTTACTCCCCAGAGACCCAGTACTTC. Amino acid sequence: CASSYSPETQYF.

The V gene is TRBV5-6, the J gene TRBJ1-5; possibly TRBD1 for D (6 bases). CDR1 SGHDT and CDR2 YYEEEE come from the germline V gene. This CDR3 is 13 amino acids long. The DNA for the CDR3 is TGTCCTAAGGGGGGAAAGGGGAATCAGCCCCAGCATTTT. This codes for CPKGGKGNQPQHF.

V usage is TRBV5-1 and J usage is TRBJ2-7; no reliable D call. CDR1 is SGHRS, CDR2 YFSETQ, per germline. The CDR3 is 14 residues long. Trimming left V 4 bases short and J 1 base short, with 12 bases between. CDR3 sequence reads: CASSLLSQSYEQYF. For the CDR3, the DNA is TGCGCCAGCAGCCTCCTGTCCCAGTCCTACGAGCAGTACTTC.

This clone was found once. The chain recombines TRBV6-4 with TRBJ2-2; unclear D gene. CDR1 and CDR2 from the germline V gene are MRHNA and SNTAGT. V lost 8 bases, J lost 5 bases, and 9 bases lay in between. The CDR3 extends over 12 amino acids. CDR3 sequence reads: CASGSETGELFF. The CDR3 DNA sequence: TGTGCCAGCGGCTCGGAAACCGGGGAGCTGTTTTTT.

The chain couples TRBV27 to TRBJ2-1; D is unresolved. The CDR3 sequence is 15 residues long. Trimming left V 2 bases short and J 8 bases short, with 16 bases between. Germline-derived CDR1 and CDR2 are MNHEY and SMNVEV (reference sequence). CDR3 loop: CASSLKARSADEQFF. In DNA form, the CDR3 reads TGTGCCAGCAGTTTAAAGGCTAGGTCGGCGGATGAGCAGTTCTTC.

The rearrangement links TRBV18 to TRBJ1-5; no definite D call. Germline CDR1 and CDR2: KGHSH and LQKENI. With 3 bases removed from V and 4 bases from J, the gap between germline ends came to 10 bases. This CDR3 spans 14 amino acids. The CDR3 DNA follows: TGTGCCAGCTCACCTGGCTGGGGTAATCAGCCCCAGCATTTT. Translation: CASSPGWGNQPQHF.

The CDR3 protein is CASSPGTSGGGTQYF. The CDR3 nucleotides read TGTGCCAGCAGTCCCGGGACTAGCGGGGGGGGGACCCAGTACTTC. The genes are TRBV2 and TRBJ2-5; 16 bases are a match to TRBD2. Germline V gene lookup returns CDR1 SNHLY and CDR2 FYNNEI. With V trimmed by 5 bases and J by 7 bases, 4 bases remained unmatched. The CDR3 sequence is 15 residues long.

As DNA, the CDR3 is TGTGCCAGCAGCTTATTTCTTATTCCTGGAAACACCATATATTTT. Protein product: CASSLFLIPGNTIYF. The J gene is TRBJ1-3, the V gene TRBV11-2; D not certain. CDR3 length equals 15 residues. The V gene lost 2 bases and the J gene lost 2 bases, with 10 bases spanning the gap. CDR1 and CDR2 from the germline V gene are SGHAT and FQNNGV.

CDR3 protein: CASGDAGSYEQYF. CDR3 DNA sequence: TGTGCCAGCGGAGACGCTGGGTCCTACGAGCAGTACTTC. The V and J genes are TRBV25-1 and TRBJ2-7; D not resolved. V was clipped by 8 bases and J by 1 base, with 12 bases between them. This CDR3 has 13 residues. CDR1 and CDR2 from the germline V gene are MGHDK and SYGVNS.

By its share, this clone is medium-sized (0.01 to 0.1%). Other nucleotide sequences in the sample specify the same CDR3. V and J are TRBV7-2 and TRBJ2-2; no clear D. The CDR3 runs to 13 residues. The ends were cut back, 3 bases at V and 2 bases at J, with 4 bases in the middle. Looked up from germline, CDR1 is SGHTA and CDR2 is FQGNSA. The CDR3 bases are TGTGCCAGCAGCTTCCTAAACACCGGGGAGCTGTTTTTT. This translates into CASSFLNTGELFF.

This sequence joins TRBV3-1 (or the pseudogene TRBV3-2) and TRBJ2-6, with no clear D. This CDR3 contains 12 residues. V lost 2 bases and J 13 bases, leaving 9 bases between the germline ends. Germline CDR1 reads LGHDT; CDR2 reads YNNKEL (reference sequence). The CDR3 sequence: CASSQSGVVLTF. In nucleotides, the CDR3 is TGTGCCAGCAGCCAATCTGGGGTTGTCCTGACTTTC.

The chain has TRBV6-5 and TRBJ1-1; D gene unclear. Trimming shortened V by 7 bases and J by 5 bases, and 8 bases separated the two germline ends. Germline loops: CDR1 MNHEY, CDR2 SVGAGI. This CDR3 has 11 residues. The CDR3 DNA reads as TGTGCCAGCACCCTTGATACTGAAGCTTTCTTT. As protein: CASTLDTEAFF.

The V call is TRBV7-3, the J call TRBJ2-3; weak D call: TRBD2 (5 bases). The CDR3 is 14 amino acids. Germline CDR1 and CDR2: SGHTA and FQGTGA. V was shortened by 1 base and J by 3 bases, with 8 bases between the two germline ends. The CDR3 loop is CASSLRTQTDTQYF. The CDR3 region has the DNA TGTGCCAGCAGCTTAAGGACTCAGACAGATACGCAGTATTTT.

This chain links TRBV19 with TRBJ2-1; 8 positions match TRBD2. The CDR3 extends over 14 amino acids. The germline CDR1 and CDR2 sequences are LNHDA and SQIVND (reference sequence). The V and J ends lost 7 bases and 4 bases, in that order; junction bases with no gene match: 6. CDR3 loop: CASTGLAGYNEQFF. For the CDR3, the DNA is TGTGCCAGTACTGGGTTAGCGGGATACAATGAGCAGTTCTTC.

CDR3 region: CASSQDGSGRNQPQHF. The CDR3 bases are TGCGCCAGCAGCCAAGATGGTTCGGGCCGGAATCAGCCCCAGCATTTT. The chain recombines TRBV4-1 with TRBJ1-5; D is ambiguous. The CDR3 totals 16 residues. Germline-derived CDR1 and CDR2 are MGHRA and YSYEKL. V was clipped by 0 bases and J by 4 bases, with 13 bases between them.

The CDR3 bases are TGTGCCAGCTCAGCGACAGGGCAACGGGATGGCTACACCTTC. Translated, it gives CASSATGQRDGYTF. The rearrangement uses TRBV18 and TRBJ1-2; TRBD1 matches 7 bases. This CDR3 spans 14 amino acids. Germline CDR1 and CDR2: KGHSH and LQKENI. V gave up 5 bases and J gave up 6 bases; unmatched junction bases: 9.

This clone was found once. The CDR3 region has the DNA TGTGCCAGCAGCTCATTGGGGGGAGAACACTACAATGAGCAGTTCTTC. The encoded protein is CASSSLGGEHYNEQFF. The rearrangement joins TRBV11-2 to TRBJ2-1; a possible D gene is TRBD2 (6 bases). This CDR3 contains 16 residues. The V end lost 4 bases, the J end lost 3 bases, and 16 bases lay between the germline ends. Germline CDR1 is SGHAT and CDR2 is FQNNGV.

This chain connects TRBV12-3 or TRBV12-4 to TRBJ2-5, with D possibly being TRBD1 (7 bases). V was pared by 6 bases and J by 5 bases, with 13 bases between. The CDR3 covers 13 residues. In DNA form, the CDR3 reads TGTGCCAGCAGACTTTCAGGGGGGGAGACCCAGTACTTC. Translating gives CASRLSGGETQYF.